A single sample gave rise to the 26 T cell receptor beta chains below, sequenced in a study of CD8 T cells in Susac syndrome. The RNA, about 0.45 to 1 ug, was put through reverse transcription using random hexamers. TCRdb recomputed calls from the immunoSEQ multiplex PCR reads with MiXCR, one row per CDR3 protein. The table includes tens of thousands of distinct CDR3 sequences, roughly nine tenths detected once. Material: CD8+ T cells from PBMCs. These receptors all stem from a human donor with multiple sclerosis.

This chain uses TRBV28 with TRBJ2-5; 8 bases are a match to TRBD1. With V trimmed by 4 bases and J by 2 bases, 3 bases remained unmatched. This CDR3 spans 14 amino acids. Per germline, CDR1 MDHEN and CDR2 SYDVKM. CDR3 sequence: CASSSDRGQETQYF. CDR3 DNA: TGTGCCAGCAGTTCAGACAGGGGACAAGAGACCCAGTACTTC.

The V and J genes are TRBV5-4 and TRBJ2-2; maybe TRBD1 (6 bases). The CDR3 is 15 residues long. The ends were cut back, 3 bases at V and 4 bases at J, with 13 bases in the middle. Germline assignment: CDR1 SGHNT and CDR2 YYREEE (reference sequence). CDR3 sequence reads: CASSSQGWVTGELFF. The CDR3 nucleotides read TGTGCCAGCAGCTCACAGGGATGGGTCACCGGGGAGCTGTTTTTT.

This clonotype has more than one count but fewer than ten. This rearrangement joins TRBV5-1 to TRBJ2-5, with 7 nucleotides matching TRBD2. Germline V gene data show CDR1 as SGHRS and CDR2 as YFSETQ. The CDR3 has 19 residues. Trimming took 4 bases from V and 0 from J; bases not matched to a gene: 18. The CDR3 spells CASSLPLRASGTDQETQYF. Written as DNA, the CDR3 is TGCGCCAGCAGCCTACCCCTACGGGCTAGCGGAACCGACCAAGAGACCCAGTACTTC. The full variable domain, its missing parts supplied by reference TRBV5-1 and TRBJ2-5, is KAGVTQTPRYLIKTRGQQVTLSCSPISGHRSVSWYQQTPGQGLQFLFEYFSETQRNKGNFPGRFSGRQFSNSRSEMNVSTLELGDSALYLCASSLPLRASGTDQETQYFGPGTRLLVL.

Only one count was recorded for this clonotype. The V call is TRBV6-1, the J call TRBJ2-2; 9 bases line up with TRBD2. V dropped 5 bases and J dropped 6; count of bases not matched to a gene: 16. Germline-derived CDR1 and CDR2 are MNHNS and SASEGT. The CDR3 runs to 18 residues. The CDR3 bases are TGTGCCAGCAGTACCCTGGGGGTCGCGGGAGGGCCGGCCGGGGAGCTGTTTTTT. Amino acid sequence: CASSTLGVAGGPAGELFF.

The chain uses TRBV11-2 and TRBJ2-5, with TRBD2 matching over 7 bases. The CDR3 consists of 19 residues. The germline V gene has CDR1 SGHAT and CDR2 FQNNGV. J was trimmed by 5 bases and V by 1 base; bases with no gene match: 19. CDR3 nucleotides: TGTGCCAGCAGCTTAGCAACTACGGGGGGTCCGCGCGCCAGGGAGACCCAGTACTTC. This gives the protein CASSLATTGGPRARETQYF.

The V call is TRBV6-5, the J call TRBJ1-1; 8 bases fit TRBD1. Germline V CDR1 and CDR2: MNHEY, SVGAGI. V shed 1 base and J 5 bases; nucleotides not matched to a gene: 6. This CDR3 has 15 residues. In nucleotides, the CDR3 is TGTGCCAGCAGTTACTTATACAGGGGGGGGACTGAAGCTTTCTTT. Protein sequence: CASSYLYRGGTEAFF.

J is TRBJ1-5 and V is TRBV27; D is unresolved. Germline CDR1 reads MNHEY; CDR2 reads SMNVEV (reference sequence). The CDR3 runs 12 residues. V was pared by 5 bases and J by 6 bases, with 8 bases between. CDR3 in amino acids: CASSAWGQPQHF. Written as DNA, the CDR3 is TGTGCCAGCAGTGCCTGGGGTCAGCCCCAGCATTTT.

Only a few counts were recorded for this clonotype. The gene calls are TRBV4-1 and TRBJ1-1; D is undetermined. Trimming pared 1 base from V and 5 bases from J, leaving 11 bases between. CDR3 length equals 14 residues. CDR1 and CDR2 (germline): MGHRA, YSYEKL. The CDR3 region is CASSQGWERTEAFF. CDR3 DNA: TGCGCCAGCAGCCAAGGGTGGGAAAGGACTGAAGCTTTCTTT.

The chain couples TRBV2 to TRBJ2-1, with no clear D. Germline values: CDR1 SNHLY, CDR2 FYNNEI. V lost 7 bases, J lost 8 bases, and 15 bases lay in between. This CDR3 spans 13 amino acids. CDR3 nucleotides: TGTGCCAGCATGTCCCTCCTGGTCCATGAGCAGTTCTTC. This sequence encodes CASMSLLVHEQFF.

V usage is TRBV2 and J usage is TRBJ2-1; D ambiguous. The CDR3 runs 14 residues. Germline V lookup: CDR1 SNHLY, CDR2 FYNNEI. The V end was cut by 3 bases, the J end by 0 bases, with 6 bases between. Written as DNA, the CDR3 is TGTGCCAGCAGTGAGCATAGCTCCTACAATGAGCAGTTCTTC. Translated, it gives CASSEHSSYNEQFF.

This clonotype was counted a single time. The chain links TRBV19 to TRBJ1-1, with 7 bases that match TRBD1. V trimming: 3 bases; J trimming: 0 bases; junction bases outside the gene matches: 1. Germline CDR1 is LNHDA and CDR2 is SQIVND (reference sequence). This CDR3 region has 14 residues. CDR3 DNA: TGTGCCAGTAGTATGGGACAGATGAACACTGAAGCTTTCTTT. Translating gives CASSMGQMNTEAFF.

The chain uses TRBV15 and TRBJ2-7, with D perhaps TRBD1 or TRBD2 (5 bases each). The germline gives CDR1 LNHNV, CDR2 YYDKDF (reference sequence). This CDR3 is 13 amino acids long. The ends were cut back, 4 bases at V and 3 bases at J, with 10 bases in the middle. In DNA form, the CDR3 reads TGTGCCACCAGCAAGGGACGGAACTACGAGCAGTACTTC. Encoded protein: CATSKGRNYEQYF.

The rearrangement uses TRBV11-2 and TRBJ2-1, with D maybe TRBD1 (5 bases). The CDR3 sequence is 13 residues long. Germline V gives CDR1 SGHAT, CDR2 FQNNGV. V lost 4 bases to trimming and J lost 3 bases, with 7 bases between them. The CDR3: CASSSDSYNEQFF. The CDR3 DNA reads as TGTGCCAGCAGCTCTGACAGCTACAATGAGCAGTTCTTC.

This sequence joins TRBV11-1 and TRBJ2-5, with D uncertain. V was pared by 3 bases and J by 5 bases, with 7 bases between. In germline, CDR1 is SGHAT, CDR2 FQDESV (reference sequence). The CDR3 extends over 12 amino acids. CDR3: CASSLGWETQYF. The CDR3 nucleotides read TGTGCCAGCAGCTTGGGGTGGGAGACCCAGTACTTC. The variable domain in full, with the rest retrieved from reference TRBV11-1 and TRBJ2-5, is EAEVAQSPRYKITEKSQAVAFWCDPISGHATLYWYRQILGQGPELLVQFQDESVVDDSQLPKDRFSAERLKGVDSTLKIQPAELGDSAMYLCASSLGWETQYFGPGTRLLVL.

This sequence joins TRBV9 and TRBJ2-7; 12 nucleotides agree with TRBD2. Germline V gives CDR1 SGDLS, CDR2 YYNGEE. Losses at the gene ends were 3 bases for V and 4 bases for J; bases not matched to a gene: 5. The CDR3 is 15 residues long. Here the CDR3 DNA reads TGTGCCAGCAGCGCGACTAGCGGGAGTGTGTACGAGCAGTACTTC. Its translation: CASSATSGSVYEQYF.

This clonotype has only one observation. The gene calls are TRBV3-1 and TRBJ1-6, with D possibly matching TRBD1 (5 bases). Trimming cost V 4 bases and J 10 bases, with 26 bases left between them. Germline-derived CDR1 and CDR2 are LGHDT and YNNKEL (reference sequence). This CDR3 has 18 residues. CDR3 nucleotides: TGTGCCAGCAGCCTGGGGGGATACGGGGCTGTTGGTTACTCACCCCTCCACTTT. Amino acid sequence: CASSLGGYGAVGYSPLHF.

The chain has TRBV28 and TRBJ1-1, with D possibly TRBD1 on 6 matching bases. CDR1 is MDHEN and CDR2 is SYDVKM in the germline V gene. Trimming removed 3 bases at V and 2 bases at J, with 16 bases between. CDR3 length equals 16 residues. In DNA form, the CDR3 reads TGTGCCAGCAGTTTCCTGTGGACAGCAGCTAACACTGAAGCTTTCTTT. Protein product: CASSFLWTAANTEAFF.

The chain couples TRBV4-1 to TRBJ2-7, with D possibly TRBD1 on 6 matching bases. The ends were cut back, 1 base at V and 3 bases at J, with 13 bases in the middle. The germline CDR1 and CDR2 sequences are MGHRA and YSYEKL. The CDR3 loop spans 15 amino acids. Written as DNA, the CDR3 is TGCGCCAGCAGCCAAGGACAGGAACCAATCTACGAGCAGTACTTC. This codes for CASSQGQEPIYEQYF.

V gene TRBV28 combines with J gene TRBJ2-7; D not resolved. From germline, CDR1 is MDHEN and CDR2 SYDVKM. The CDR3 covers 15 residues. Trimming took off 5 bases at V and 0 bases at J, with 14 bases between the two ends. The CDR3 region has the DNA TGTGCCAGCAGTCCTGACCCGCTGGCCTCCTACGAGCAGTACTTC. Translated, it gives CASSPDPLASYEQYF.

V usage is TRBV4-3 and J usage is TRBJ1-2; D not resolved. The CDR3 is made up of 16 amino acids. Per germline, CDR1 LGHNA and CDR2 YSLEER. The germline V and J ends were trimmed by 1 base and 3 bases, with 15 bases remaining between them. The DNA for the CDR3 is TGCGCCAGCAGCCAAGGGGTCACCCAGGAGGACTATGGCTACACCTTC. It translates to CASSQGVTQEDYGYTF.

The chain has TRBV12-3 or TRBV12-4 and TRBJ2-3; D not certain. Trimming cost V 5 bases and J 9 bases, with 12 bases left between them. The CDR3 spans 12 residues. The CDR3 spells CASSPGVGTQYF. In DNA, the CDR3 is TGTGCCAGCAGTCCAGGTGTAGGCACGCAGTATTTT.

The chain recombines TRBV19 with TRBJ2-1; 10 bases are shared with TRBD2. The trim removed 0 bases at V and 10 bases at J, leaving 15 bases unmatched. There are 18 residues in the CDR3. Germline CDR1 is LNHDA and CDR2 is SQIVND (reference sequence). Here the CDR3 reads CASSIEMGAGGPLEEQFF. The CDR3 bases are TGTGCCAGTAGTATAGAGATGGGAGCGGGGGGGCCCTTAGAGGAGCAGTTCTTC.

V gene TRBV5-1 combines with J gene TRBJ1-2, with D possibly matching TRBD1 (5 bases). The germline V gene has CDR1 SGHRS and CDR2 YFSETQ. This CDR3 is 13 amino acids long. V gave up 4 bases and J gave up 5 bases, with 12 bases separating them. In DNA form, the CDR3 reads TGCGCCAGCAGCGTCCCCCCAGGGTATGGCTACACCTTC. Protein sequence: CASSVPPGYGYTF.

For this clonotype: One end of the junction does not line up with germline, which may come from a read error. The chain links TRBV3-1 to TRBJ2-2, with 12 nucleotides matching TRBD2. Germline V CDR1 and CDR2: LGHDT, YNNKEL (reference sequence). The CDR3 loop spans 15 amino acids. CDR3 sequence (DNA): TGTGCCAGCAGTCCGACTAGCGGGAGCACCGGGGAGCTGCTTTTT. It specifies CASSPTSGSTGELLF.

The CDR3 DNA follows: TGCGCCAGCAGCTTGCCTAGTCAGGACGGGGAGCTGTTTTTT. As protein: CASSLPSQDGELFF. The chain couples TRBV5-1 to TRBJ2-2; no reliable D call. CDR3 length equals 14 residues. CDR1 and CDR2 from the germline V gene are SGHRS and YFSETQ. V was trimmed by 1 base and J by 7 bases, leaving 11 bases between them.

This clonotype was seen more than once but under ten times. V usage is TRBV7-9 and J usage is TRBJ2-7, with D possibly called TRBD1 or TRBD2 (5 bases each). The V gene's germline CDR1 is SEHNR and CDR2 FQNEAQ (reference sequence). The ends were cut back, 2 bases at V and 2 bases at J, with 10 bases in the middle. This CDR3 comprises 14 residues. In DNA form, the CDR3 reads TGTGCCAGCAGCTTACCAGGGAGACCCTACGAGCAGTACTTC. Its translation is CASSLPGRPYEQYF. The full variable domain, with the rest looked up from reference TRBV7-9 and TRBJ2-7, is DTGVSQNPRHKITKRGQNVTFRCDPISEHNRLYWYRQTLGQGPEFLTYFQNEAQLEKSRLLSDRFSAERPKGSFSTLEIQRTEQGDSAMYLCASSLPGRPYEQYFGPGTRLTVT.